The rows below give T cell receptor beta chains drawn from one sample of a study of PD-L1 blockade in urothelial cancer. Profiled with immunoSEQ multiplex PCR; TCRdb holds only in-frame clones, not every one. The sample records roughly 44,000 clones, roughly 82% being singletons. The sample was PBMCs, taken around atezolizumab (anti-PD-L1) treatment. The source is a man between 70 and 80 years old with urothelial cancer. Each CDR3 is given with its conserved first and last residue. The order of the fields is clone size, D gene, V gene, J gene, CDR3 protein, CDR3 DNA. D genes are given only for firm matches. Clone size is not always given. Where it is, it says once, few, many or a class for expanded clones.

>.|TRBD1|TRBV5-6|TRBJ1-2
CASSLGWDRANGYTF
TGTGCCAGCAGCTTGGGGTGGGACAGGGCGAACGGCTACACCTTC
>.|.|TRBV5-4|TRBJ2-3
CASLRRGGPGADTQYF
TGTGCCAGCCTACGGAGGGGGGGGCCGGGGGCAGATACGCAGTATTTT
>.|TRBD1|TRBV19|TRBJ2-3
CASNQLGQGGDTQYF
TGTGCCAGTAACCAACTCGGACAGGGCGGTGATACGCAGTATTTT
>few|TRBD1|TRBV29-1|TRBJ2-1
CSVVLPGTVNEQFF
TGCAGCGTTGTACTGCCAGGGACAGTGAATGAGCAGTTCTTC
>.|.|TRBV9|TRBJ1-2
CASSPNPGIGYGYTF
TGTGCCAGCAGCCCGAACCCCGGGATTGGCTATGGCTACACCTTC
>.|.|TRBV7-2|TRBJ1-1
CASSYTRSLNTEAFF
TGTGCCAGCAGCTACACGAGGAGTCTTAACACTGAAGCTTTCTTT
>.|TRBD1|TRBV9|TRBJ2-1
CASSVRSGQGSEQFF
TGTGCCAGCAGCGTCCGGTCGGGACAGGGGTCTGAGCAGTTCTTC
>once|.|TRBV21-1|TRBJ1-6
CAGRGSSYNSPLHF
TGTGCCGGGAGGGGAAGCTCCTATAATTCACCCCTCCACTTT
>.|TRBD2|TRBV7-8|TRBJ2-3
CASSVTSGSTDTQYF
TGTGCCAGCAGCGTAACTAGCGGGAGCACAGATACGCAGTATTTT
>.|.|TRBV25-1|TRBJ2-5
CASSSQGLSMETQYF
TGTGCCAGCAGTTCGCAGGGGCTGTCAATGGAGACCCAGTACTTC
>.|.|TRBV6-5|TRBJ1-2
CATKTRGNYGYTF
TGTGCCACGAAAACAAGGGGTAACTATGGCTACACCTTC
>.|TRBD1|TRBV4-3|TRBJ1-4
CASSQDGTGVNEKLFF
TGCGCCAGCAGCCAGGATGGGACAGGGGTTAATGAAAAACTGTTTTTT
>few|.|TRBV5-4|TRBJ2-5
CASSSYPLGAPETQYF
TGTGCCAGCAGCTCCTATCCACTCGGAGCCCCAGAGACCCAGTACTTC
>.|.|TRBV19|TRBJ2-5
CASRQAGETQYF
TGTGCCAGTAGACAAGCCGGGGAGACCCAGTACTTC
>.|TRBD2|TRBV4-3|TRBJ2-3
CASSRSRLAGGVSDTQYF
TGCGCCAGCAGCCGGAGCAGACTAGCGGGGGGAGTTTCAGATACGCAGTATTTT
>.|TRBD1|TRBV2|TRBJ1-6
CASSEFLGQGGSPLHF
TGTGCCAGCAGTGAATTCCTGGGACAGGGAGGTTCACCCCTCCACTTT
>.|TRBD1|TRBV5-1|TRBJ1-1
CASSGDSLENTEAFF
TGCGCCAGCAGCGGGGACAGCCTGGAGAACACTGAAGCTTTCTTT
>.|.|TRBV7-2|TRBJ2-5
CASSLATGGGETQYF
TGTGCCAGCAGCTTAGCCACAGGGGGGGGAGAGACCCAGTACTTC
>.|.|TRBV27|TRBJ2-7
CASSPSTGNEQYF
TGTGCCAGCAGTCCATCGACAGGAAACGAGCAGTACTTC
>.|.|TRBV11-2|TRBJ1-6
CASSLGQLYNSPLHF
TGTGCCAGCAGCTTAGGACAGCTATATAATTCACCCCTCCACTTT
>once|.|TRBV7-2|TRBJ2-5
CASSLRLLETQYF
TGTGCCAGCAGCCTCAGGCTTCTTGAGACCCAGTACTTC
>.|TRBD1|TRBV9|TRBJ1-1
CASSTRGTANTEAFF
TGTGCCAGCAGCACCCGTGGGACAGCGAACACTGAAGCTTTCTTT
>once|.|TRBV15|TRBJ2-2
CATSRGIGLNTGELFF
TGTGCCACCAGCAGAGGTATTGGACTGAACACCGGGGAGCTGTTTTTT
>many|.|TRBV20-1|TRBJ1-2
CSVQQGGLNTF
TGCAGTGTCCAACAGGGTGGGTTAAACACCTTC
>.|.|TRBV5-5|TRBJ2-1
CASSLVNYNEQFF
TGTGCCAGCAGCTTGGTAAACTACAATGAGCAGTTCTTC
>few|TRBD1|TRBV27|TRBJ1-1
CASSPRGRVTATEAFF
TGTGCCAGCAGTCCGAGGGGGCGCGTCACGGCCACTGAAGCTTTCTTT
>.|TRBD1|TRBV7-2|TRBJ2-3
CASSLAGQGNTDTQYF
TGTGCCAGCAGCTTAGCCGGACAGGGGAACACAGATACGCAGTATTTT
>.|TRBD1|TRBV4-2|TRBJ2-2
CASSQRDRGNGELFF
TGTGCCAGCAGCCAACGGGACAGGGGTAACGGGGAGCTGTTTTTT
>.|.|TRBV7-2|TRBJ1-4
CASSTYFLPGEKLFF
TGTGCCAGCAGCACTTATTTCCTCCCGGGGGAAAAACTGTTTTTT
>.|.|TRBV9|TRBJ2-2
CASSVDVRATGELFF
TGTGCCAGCAGCGTAGACGTCAGGGCTACCGGGGAGCTGTTTTTT
>.|TRBD1|TRBV10-3|TRBJ2-1
CATGTGGSYNEQFF
TGTGCCACCGGGACAGGGGGATCCTACAATGAGCAGTTCTTC
>.|.|TRBV2|TRBJ1-5
CASSPPGDQPQHF
TGTGCCAGCAGCCCGCCAGGGGACCAGCCCCAGCATTTT
>.|TRBD1|TRBV6-5|TRBJ2-7
CASSLSGGGEQYF
TGTGCCAGCAGTTTATCAGGGGGCGGCGAGCAGTACTTC
>few|TRBD2|TRBV28|TRBJ2-2
CASSPSGTSGRAVIGELFF
TGTGCCAGCAGTCCCTCCGGGACTAGCGGGAGGGCCGTCATCGGGGAGCTGTTTTTT
>.|TRBD2|TRBV9|TRBJ2-7
CASSGGGLAYEQYF
TGTGCCAGCAGCGGGGGGGGACTAGCGTACGAGCAGTACTTC
>.|.|TRBV11-3|TRBJ1-1
CASSLNRDEAFF
TGTGCCAGCAGCTTAAACAGGGATGAAGCTTTCTTT
>.|.|TRBV6-1|TRBJ2-7
CASNDGGDYEQYF
TGTGCCAGCAACGACGGGGGAGACTACGAGCAGTACTTC
>.|.|TRBV7-2|TRBJ1-3
CASSLARAGNTIYF
TGTGCCAGCAGCTTAGCCAGGGCTGGAAACACCATATATTTT
>.|.|TRBV6-1|TRBJ1-5
CASREGKQPQHF
TGTGCCAGCAGGGAGGGAAAACAGCCCCAGCATTTT
>.|TRBD2|TRBV9|TRBJ2-1
CASSSRREGVEEQFF
TGTGCCAGCAGCTCTCGGCGGGAGGGTGTGGAGGAGCAGTTCTTC
>.|.|TRBV14|TRBJ1-5
CASSLGGQPQHF
TGTGCCAGTTCCCTGGGGGGGCAGCCCCAGCATTTT
>.|TRBD2|TRBV11-3|TRBJ2-3
CASSPDGLAGRTDTQYF
TGTGCCAGCAGCCCTGATGGACTAGCGGGTAGGACAGATACGCAGTATTTT
>.|.|TRBV6-6|TRBJ1-5
CASSPKEGGQPQHF
TGTGCCAGCAGCCCGAAGGAAGGGGGTCAGCCCCAGCATTTT
>.|TRBD2|TRBV5-1|TRBJ2-1
CASSFPRERYNEQFF
TGCGCCAGCAGCTTCCCGCGGGAGCGGTACAATGAGCAGTTCTTC
>.|TRBD2|TRBV18|TRBJ2-1
CASSPPAGGNEQFF
TGTGCCAGCTCACCACCCGCGGGAGGGAATGAGCAGTTCTTC
>.|TRBD2|TRBV2|TRBJ2-7
CAGRRAGVNYEQYF
TGTGCCGGCCGACGAGCGGGAGTCAACTACGAGCAGTACTTC
>.|TRBD1|TRBV6-5|TRBJ2-5
CASRSGTGGVETQYF
TGTGCCAGCAGAAGCGGGACAGGGGGCGTGGAGACCCAGTACTTC
>.|.|TRBV2|TRBJ2-2
CASGPNTGELFF
TGTGCCAGCGGGCCTAACACCGGGGAGCTGTTTTTT
>.|TRBD1|TRBV30|TRBJ1-2
CARWDSFYGYTF
TGTGCCCGATGGGACAGTTTTTATGGCTACACCTTC
>few|.|TRBV5-1|TRBJ2-1
CASSPGPSSYNEQFF
TGCGCCAGCAGCCCGGGTCCCAGCTCCTACAATGAGCAGTTCTTC